A selection of T cell receptor beta chains follows, all from one sample in a study of CD8+CD57+ T cells in acquired aplastic anemia. TCRdb fed the reads into MiXCR, producing one record per CDR3 protein. The sample records some 410,000 distinct CDR3 sequences, roughly 68% being singletons. Sequencing was done on a sample of sorted CD4+, CD8+, or CD8+CD57+ T cells (not recorded which) from PBMCs. The receptors shown here come from a human donor in good health, serving as a control. Both conserved end residues are part of each CDR3. Fields, in order: CDR3 protein, CDR3 DNA, V gene, J gene, D gene, clone size. A D gene is named only where the DNA matches it firmly. Size is omitted from some rows. Given values are once, few, many or a class for expanded clones.

CDR3: CASRRVGRGRKTF
DNA: TGTGCCAGCAGGCGCGTTGGCAGAGGTAGAAAAACTTTT
V: TRBV7-9
J: TRBJ2-3
D: NA
size: once

CDR3: CASSKGVPDQPQHF
DNA: TGTGCCAGCAGCAAAGGGGTTCCCGATCAGCCCCAGCATTTT
V: TRBV12-3/TRBV12-4
J: TRBJ1-5
D: NA
size: many

CDR3: CASRRTGVNSPLHF
DNA: TGTGCCAGCAGACGGACAGGGGTTAATTCACCCCTCCACTTT
V: TRBV5-4
J: TRBJ1-6
D: TRBD1
size: NA

CDR3: CSAREGSGNEQFF
DNA: TGCAGTGCTAGAGAAGGTTCTGGCAATGAGCAGTTCTTC
V: TRBV20-1
J: TRBJ2-1
D: NA
size: many

CDR3: CASSLGFQPQHF
DNA: TGTGCCAGCAGTTTAGGTTTCCAGCCCCAGCATTTT
V: TRBV12-3/TRBV12-4
J: TRBJ1-5
D: NA
size: many

CDR3: CASSRQGNEAFFVHF
DNA: NA
V: TRBV7-2
J: TRBJ1-6
D: NA
size: NA

CDR3: CSAKVQGINTGDLLF
DNA: TGCAGCGCTAAAGTTCAGGGGATAAACACCGGGGACCTGCTTTTT
V: TRBV29-1
J: TRBJ2-2
D: NA
size: once

CDR3: CASSLQGPRNEKLF
DNA: TGTGCCAGCAGCTTACAGGGACCGAGAAATGAAAAACTGTTT
V: TRBV7-9
J: TRBJ1-1
D: NA
size: NA

CDR3: CASAQGGGGNQPQHF
DNA: TGCGCCAGCGCCCAGGGGGGGGGGGGCAATCAGCCCCAGCATTTT
V: TRBV5-1
J: TRBJ1-5
D: TRBD1
size: NA

CDR3: CASRRSQSPDTQYF
DNA: TGCGCCAGCAGACGATCCCAGAGCCCAGATACCCAGTACTTT
V: TRBV7-8
J: TRBJ2-3
D: NA
size: NA

CDR3: CASSFGAINEQYF
DNA: TGTGCCAGCAGCTTTGGGGCTATAAACGAGCAGTACTTC
V: TRBV11-2
J: TRBJ2-7
D: NA
size: NA

CDR3: CASSEDYASSGNTIYF
DNA: TGTGCCAGCAGTGAAGACTACGCAAGCTCTGGAAACACCATATATTTT
V: TRBV2
J: TRBJ1-3
D: NA
size: many

CDR3: CASSSLVEVVGQFF
DNA: TGTGCCAGCAGCTCCCTCGTGGAGGTCGTTGGGCAGTTCTTC
V: TRBV2
J: TRBJ2-1
D: NA
size: NA

CDR3: CASSLSGNTGELFF
DNA: TGTGCCAGCAGCTTGTCAGGAAACACCGGGGAGCTGTTTTTT
V: TRBV5-4
J: TRBJ2-2
D: NA
size: many

CDR3: CSARASAGDYGYTF
DNA: TGCAGTGCTAGAGCGAGCGCGGGGGACTATGGCTACACCTTC
V: TRBV29-1
J: TRBJ1-2
D: NA
size: NA

CDR3: CASSIFGRGNNQPQHF
DNA: TGTGCCAGTAGTATTTTTGGGCGAGGGAACAATCAGCCCCAGCATTTT
V: TRBV19
J: TRBJ1-5
D: NA
size: many

CDR3: CASSPRTSSPYELYF
DNA: TGTGCCAGCAGCCCCAGGACTAGCAGCCCCTACGAGCTGTACTTC
V: TRBV7-2
J: TRBJ2-7
D: TRBD2
size: once

CDR3: CSARGAGYEPYEQYF
DNA: TGCAGTGCTAGAGGGGCTGGCTACGAGCCCTACGAGCAGTACTTC
V: TRBV20-1
J: TRBJ2-7
D: NA
size: NA

CDR3: CASSVGQGGYDEQFF
DNA: TGTGCCAGCAGCGTGGGACAGGGGGGTTACGATGAGCAGTTCTTC
V: TRBV9
J: TRBJ2-1
D: TRBD1
size: many

CDR3: CSAAGTADNSPLHF
DNA: TGCAGTGCTGCCGGGACAGCCGATAATTCACCCCTCCACTTT
V: TRBV20-1
J: TRBJ1-6
D: TRBD1
size: many

CDR3: CASSRTGGNYNEQFF
DNA: TGTGCCAGCAGTCGGACAGGGGGAAACTACAATGAGCAGTTCTTC
V: TRBV6-1
J: TRBJ2-1
D: TRBD1
size: NA

CDR3: CASSLWTANYGYTF
DNA: TGTGCCAGCAGCCTCTGGACAGCTAACTATGGCTACACCTTC
V: TRBV7-2
J: TRBJ1-2
D: NA
size: many

CDR3: CASTSNPGSGAKSIQYF
DNA: TGTGCCAGCACCTCCAACCCTGGCTCTGGGGCCAAAAGCATTCAGTACTTC
V: TRBV2
J: TRBJ2-4
D: NA
size: NA

CDR3: CASSAGGHETQYF
DNA: TGCGCCAGCAGTGCGGGGGGGCATGAGACCCAGTACTTC
V: TRBV10-1
J: TRBJ2-5
D: TRBD2
size: NA

CDR3: CASSEIVSSEAFF
DNA: TGTGCCAGCAGTGAAATTGTGAGCAGTGAAGCTTTCTTT
V: TRBV2
J: TRBJ1-1
D: NA
size: many

CDR3: CASSPAGAGETQTF
DNA: TGTGCCAGCAGCCCGGCGGGGGCAGGGGAGACGCAGACGTTC
V: TRBV7-9
J: TRBJ2-5
D: NA
size: NA

CDR3: CASSLAEGEYYGYTF
DNA: TGCGCCAGCAGCTTGGCCGAAGGGGAATACTATGGCTACACCTTC
V: TRBV5-1
J: TRBJ1-2
D: NA
size: NA

CDR3: CASSRGSANEQFF
DNA: TGCGCCAGCAGCAGAGGGAGCGCCAATGAGCAGTTCTTC
V: TRBV4-3
J: TRBJ2-1
D: NA
size: NA

CDR3: CSARMSAQETQYF
DNA: TGCAGTGCTAGAATGTCAGCTCAAGAGACCCAGTACTTC
V: TRBV20-1
J: TRBJ2-5
D: NA
size: few

CDR3: CSARYNSGEAGELFF
DNA: TGCAGTGCTCGATATAACAGCGGGGAGGCCGGGGAGCTGTTTTTT
V: TRBV20-1
J: TRBJ2-2
D: TRBD2
size: NA

CDR3: CAISLGTGNTETLFF
DNA: TGTGCCATCAGCCTAGGAACCGGGAACACTGAAACACTCTTTTTT
V: TRBV7-2
J: TRBJ1-4
D: NA
size: once

CDR3: CASSEPARTDTQYF
DNA: TGCGCCAGCAGTGAACCCGCCCGCACAGATACGCAGTATTTT
V: TRBV10-1
J: TRBJ2-3
D: NA
size: many

CDR3: CASSGSKGLEAFF
DNA: TGCGCCAGCAGTGGGTCGAAAGGCCTTGAAGCTTTCTTT
V: TRBV10-1
J: TRBJ1-1
D: NA
size: NA

CDR3: CASSPHRGGQFF
DNA: TGTGCCAGCAGCCCGCACAGGGGAGGTCAATTCTTC
V: TRBV7-3
J: TRBJ2-1
D: NA
size: once

CDR3: CTGLPAMNTGELFF
DNA: TGCACCGGCCTCCCAGCGATGAACACCGGGGAGCTGTTTTTT
V: TRBV7-8
J: TRBJ2-2
D: NA
size: once

CDR3: CASSPQMNTEASF
DNA: TGTGCCAGCAGCCCTCAAATGAACACTGAAGCTTCCTTT
V: TRBV9
J: TRBJ1-1
D: NA
size: few

CDR3: CASSLAGGMSSYEQYF
DNA: TGCGCCAGCAGCTTGGCCGGGGGGATGAGCTCCTACGAGCAGTACTTC
V: TRBV2
J: TRBJ2-7
D: TRBD2
size: NA

CDR3: CASSLTGKLWLHF
DNA: TGTGCCAGCAGCTTGACCGGCAAACTATGGCTACACTTT
V: TRBV7-2
J: TRBJ1-1
D: NA
size: NA

CDR3: CASSFWEEPRETEYF
DNA: TGTGCCAGCAGCTTTTGGGAAGAGCCAAGGGAGACAGAGTACTTC
V: TRBV7-2
J: TRBJ2-5
D: NA
size: NA

CDR3: CASSDPGVDEQFF
DNA: TGTGCCAGCAGTGATCCCGGGGTGGATGAGCAGTTCTTC
V: TRBV6-1
J: TRBJ2-1
D: NA
size: many

CDR3: CATTLLAGGPDTQYF
DNA: TGTGCCACCACACTACTAGCGGGGGGGCCGGATACGCAGTATTTT
V: TRBV15
J: TRBJ2-3
D: TRBD2
size: NA

CDR3: CASGNRAAYGQYF
DNA: TGTGCCAGTGGTAACAGAGCTGCCTACGGCCAGTACTTC
V: TRBV19
J: TRBJ2-7
D: NA
size: NA

CDR3: CASSQEGKSDQETTF
DNA: TGTGCCAGCAGCCAAGAGGGGAAGAGCGATCAAGAGACCACCTTC
V: TRBV7-2
J: TRBJ1-2
D: NA
size: NA

CDR3: CASSTVRRRGRGDLFF
DNA: TGTGCCAGCAGCACCGTCAGGAGACGGGGGCGCGGAGACCTGTTTTTT
V: TRBV7-8
J: TRBJ2-2
D: NA
size: NA

CDR3: CSATDRGHEQYF
DNA: TGCAGTGCTACGGACAGGGGGCACGAGCAGTACTTC
V: TRBV20-1
J: TRBJ2-7
D: TRBD1
size: many

CDR3: CASSFPQGEAFF
DNA: TGTGCCAGCAGCTTTCCACAGGGGGAAGCTTTCTTC
V: TRBV7-9
J: TRBJ1-1
D: TRBD1
size: NA